Included here is one T cell receptor (beta chain) sequence, with context. The sample is drawn from a study of blood T cell repertoires in COVID-19. Study overall: Samples of COVID-19 (acute and convalescent) were obtained from the United States, Italy and Spain.

This CDR3 contains 15 residues. Germline V gene lookup returns CDR1 KGHSH and CDR2 LQKENI. V lost 5 bases and J lost 2; bases outside the gene matches: 8. Original methodology: Reference gene primer amplification yielded estimated nucleated cell counts. Method: immunoSEQ multiplex PCR; TCRdb's copy keeps in-frame clones and lacks some. The V and J calls and the clone size are those of that table, but D and trimming were determined from the DNA. The repertoire includes over 150,000 clones, around 80% of them detected once, and under 3% sits in the top ten. This sequence was found in a woman in her sixties with acute or convalescent COVID-19. Sample: peripheral blood. This sequence joins TRBV18 and TRBJ2-7, with 8 bases lining up with TRBD2. CDR3 in amino acids: CASSYGTSPTYEQYF. CDR3 DNA: TGTGCCAGCTCATATGGGACTAGTCCAACCTACGAGCAGTACTTC.